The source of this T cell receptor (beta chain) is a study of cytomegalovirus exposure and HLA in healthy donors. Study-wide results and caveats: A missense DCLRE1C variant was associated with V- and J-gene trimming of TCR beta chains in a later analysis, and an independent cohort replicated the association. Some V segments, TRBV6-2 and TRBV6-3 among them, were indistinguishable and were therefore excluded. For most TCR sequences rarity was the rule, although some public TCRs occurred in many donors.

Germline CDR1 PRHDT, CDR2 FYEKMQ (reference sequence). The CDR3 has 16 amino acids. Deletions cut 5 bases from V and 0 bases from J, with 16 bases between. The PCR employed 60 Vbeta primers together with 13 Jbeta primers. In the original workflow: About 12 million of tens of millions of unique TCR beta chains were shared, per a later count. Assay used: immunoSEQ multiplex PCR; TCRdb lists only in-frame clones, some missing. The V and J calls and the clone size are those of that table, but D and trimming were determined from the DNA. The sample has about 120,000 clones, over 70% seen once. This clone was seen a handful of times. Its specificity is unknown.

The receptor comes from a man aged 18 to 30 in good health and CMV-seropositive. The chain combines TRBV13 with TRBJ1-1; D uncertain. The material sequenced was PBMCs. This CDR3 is CASSPPASFMNTEAFF. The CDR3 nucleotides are TGTGCCAGCAGCCCCCCAGCGTCCTTCATGAACACTGAAGCTTTCTTT. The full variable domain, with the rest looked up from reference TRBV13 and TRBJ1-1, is AAGVIQSPRHLIKEKRETATLKCYPIPRHDTVYWYQQGPGQDPQFLISFYEKMQSDKGSIPDRFSAQQFSDYHSELNMSSLELGDSALYFCASSPPASFMNTEAFFGQGTRLTVV.